This T cell receptor (beta chain) was identified in a study of blood T cell repertoires in COVID-19. Study-level information: T cells, B-cell-depleted T cells, or PBMCs provided the cDNA or gDNA that served as material.

Germline V gives CDR1 LNHDA, CDR2 SQIVND (reference sequence). V was shortened by 4 bases and J by 8 bases, with 8 bases between the two germline ends. The length of the CDR3 is 11 residues. Per the original methods: Reference gene primer amplification in the assay estimated nucleated cell counts. This table comes from immunoSEQ multiplex PCR, and its TCRdb copy is limited to in-frame clones, with some not included. That table gives V, J and clone size, and the DNA gave D and trimming. The sample includes about 120,000 clones, 82% of them seen just once. Sequenced input: peripheral blood. The rearrangement joins TRBV19 to TRBJ1-1; D ambiguous. The clonotype originates from a woman in her 70s with acute or convalescent COVID-19. The CDR3 region has the DNA TGTGCCAGTAGTACGGCGGTGGAAGCTTTCTTT. It specifies CASSTAVEAFF.